Below, one T cell receptor beta chain is given with its context. This clonotype appeared many times. Its cognate antigen has yet to be identified. No much larger clone exists at a distance of one base, and base qualities are not known. The data originate from a study of T cells in Graves' hyperthyroidism and ophthalmopathy (dated by TCRdb to between 2019 and 2020). The study in broad terms: Peripheral blood was sampled at the time of initial diagnosis, prior to any treatment. In addition, the study compared T-cell repertoires in thyroid tissue and in blood from about 6 Graves' hyperthyroidism patients. Prospective prediction of ophthalmopathy was tested in an independent validation cohort consisting of fewer than 20 hyperthyroidism patients and more than 15 patients who later progressed to ophthalmopathy. For training and testing, the 95 to 100 patients in the discovery cohort were randomly divided in a 7:3 ratio. According to the paper, TCR Vbeta CDR3 sequencing was carried out on approximately 140 peripheral blood samples, which came from 40 to 45 ophthalmopathy, 80 or so hyperthyroidism and approximately 17 progressor patients. A discovery cohort of approximately 100 patients, roughly 45 with Graves' ophthalmopathy and 57 with stable Graves' hyperthyroidism, was used to find distinguishing TCR V-J signatures. Once sampling was done, hyperthyroidism patients were given methimazole at a starting dose of 30 mg daily, whereas ophthalmopathy patients were given high-dose intravenous methylprednisolone. What the study reported, not specific to this receptor: In validation, progression to ophthalmopathy was predicted by the model with approximately 67% sensitivity and 72.22% specificity, a median of approximately 6.5 months before onset. Ophthalmopathy was separated from stable hyperthyroidism by a 13 V-J signature model, with approximately 85% sensitivity and just over 81% specificity obtained in cross-validation and 80%/75% obtained in testing. Blood samples also contained most of the expanded thyroid clonotypes (frequency above 0.001), which suggests that blood repertoires may reflect thyroid immune responses. No statistical method was used to fix the sample size in advance, and group allocation was not hidden from the investigators.

A patient counted as having stable Graves' hyperthyroidism if no progression to ophthalmopathy occurred over 18 months of follow-up. The hyperthyroidism patients were between 18 and 65 years old and newly diagnosed, with a disease duration of less than 2 months. Exclusion was applied to patients with uncontrolled infections, other autoimmune diseases, pregnancy or lactation. Diagnoses relied on clinical symptoms, serum thyroxine and TRAb, thyroid ultrasound and orbital computed tomography. PBMCs were isolated from around 10 ml of fresh peripheral blood by Ficoll-Paque density gradient centrifugation. Total RNA was extracted with Trizol reagent, and quality was checked on an Agilent 2100 Bioanalyzer. The TCR beta CDR3 regions were amplified from the RNA transcripts. A first-round RT-PCR of the TCR CDR3 used the HTBI primer set with the Qiagen OneStep RT-PCR kit. Libraries were constructed in a second round of multiplex PCR, after which size selection and purification were carried out. Libraries were sequenced paired-end with 100 bp reads on an Illumina HiSeq2000. The authors processed their data as follows. SOAPnuke was used to process the raw data, with reads discarded if the reads contained adapters or uncalled bases, had a mean Phred below 15, or lacked an exact constant-primer or identifier match. High-quality paired reads were merged using COPE v1.2.5, and each unique nucleotide sequence was defined as a clonotype. MiTCR v1.1 was used to align clonotypes to the IMGT TRBV, TRBD and TRBJ reference segments. Analysis was restricted to V-J combinations with a frequency above 0.0001, which covered about 99% of repertoires. A TCS score was defined as the ratio of F50 (clonal expansion) to E x V (chaos), with BLOSUM62-based TCRdist applied between CDR3 peptides within each V-J. Welch's t-statistics and random forest reduced 514 V-J features to roughly 13, which were used in a naive Bayes classifier (R e1071). The public reads were reprocessed in TCRdb via fastp at Q25 and MiXCR, keeping in-frame beta chains. Each CDR3 protein appears once, grouped with its most common genes and DNA. Here the V and J calls rest on TCRdb's processing, not on the authors' analysis. The sample table shows 460,000 or so distinct CDR3 sequences, and 14% are seen once. The ten largest make up roughly 17% of the sample.

This TCR derives from a woman aged 18 to 35 with Graves' hyperthyroidism. Sample: blood.

The nucleotide sequence is given as TGCGCCAGCAGCTTGGGACAGCTTAACATGAACACTGAAGCTTTCTTT. This codes for CASSLGQLNMNTEAFF. The chain links TRBV5-1 with TRBJ1-1, and the D gene may be TRBD1, 5 bases matching. V drops 0 bases and J drops 0 bases, leaving 12 bases in between. The CDR3, cysteine through phenylalanine, is 16 amino acids long. The only DNA kept is the CDR3, 48 bases in frame from the first base. The germline V gene encodes CDR1 SGHRS and CDR2 YFSETQ.